This T cell receptor beta chain came from a study of blood T cell repertoires in COVID-19. Study overall: The United States, Italy and Spain supplied acute and convalescent COVID-19 samples. T cells, B-cell-depleted T cells, or PBMCs provided the cDNA or gDNA that served as material.

There are 14 residues in the CDR3. V shed 8 bases, J shed 2 bases, and the junction held 3 bases outside the gene matches. Germline CDR1 reads MDHEN; CDR2 reads SYDVKM. Original methodology: Amplification from reference gene primers served as the basis for estimated nucleated cell counts. The repertoire was sequenced with immunoSEQ multiplex PCR; TCRdb's copy has only in-frame clones and lacks some. The DNA was the basis for D and trimming; V, J and clone size are from that table. This table holds about 24,000 clones, roughly 86% found once. This clone was observed a single time. The sequence was obtained from a human donor with active COVID-19. The donor label of this sample is uncertain. The sequenced material came from peripheral blood. The rearrangement uses TRBV28 and TRBJ2-3; 11 positions agree with TRBD2. CDR3 sequence (DNA): TGTGCCAGCGGGACTAGCGGAGCCACAGATACGCAGTATTTT. Translating gives CASGTSGATDTQYF. Supplemented by reference TRBV28 and TRBJ2-3, the full variable domain reads DVKVTQSSRYLVKRTGEKVFLECVQDMDHENMFWYRQDPGLGLRLIYFSYDVKMKEKGDIPEGYSVSREKKERFSLILESASTNQTSMYLCASGTSGATDTQYFGPGTRLTVL.